This T cell receptor beta chain was identified in a study of shared clonotypes between healthy human individuals. Germline V lookup: CDR1 SGDLS, CDR2 YYNGEE. The length of the CDR3 is 14 residues. Trimming removed 4 bases from V and 5 bases from J, with 16 bases in between. Assay used: immunoSEQ multiplex PCR; TCRdb lists only in-frame clones, some missing. The data show 2 million to 2.5 million clones, over 85% seen once. The naive CD8 population came from CD45RO-negative cells selected for CCR7, without terminally differentiated effector memory CD45RA+ cells. The rearrangement joins TRBV9 to TRBJ2-7; a weak D match, TRBD2 (6 bases). The sample consisted of naive CD8+ T cells sorted from blood. The sequence derives from a man younger than 35 in good health. The CDR3 loop reads CASSPTGRRDEQYF. In DNA form, the CDR3 reads TGTGCCAGCAGCCCAACAGGTAGGAGGGACGAGCAGTACTTC.